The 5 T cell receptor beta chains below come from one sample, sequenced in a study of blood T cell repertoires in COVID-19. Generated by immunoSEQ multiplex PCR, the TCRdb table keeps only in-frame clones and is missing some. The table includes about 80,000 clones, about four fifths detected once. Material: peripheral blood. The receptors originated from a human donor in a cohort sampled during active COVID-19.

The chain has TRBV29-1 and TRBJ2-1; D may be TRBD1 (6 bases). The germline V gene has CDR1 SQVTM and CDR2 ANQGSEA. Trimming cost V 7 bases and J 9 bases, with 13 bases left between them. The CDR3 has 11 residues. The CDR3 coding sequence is TGCAGCGGGACAGACATGGCTGAGCAGTTCTTC. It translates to CSGTDMAEQFF.

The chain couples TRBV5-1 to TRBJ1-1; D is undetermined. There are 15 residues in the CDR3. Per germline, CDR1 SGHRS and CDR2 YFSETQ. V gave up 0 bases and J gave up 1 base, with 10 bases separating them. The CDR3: CASSLARGPNTEAFF. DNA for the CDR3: TGCGCCAGCAGCTTGGCTCGAGGCCCGAACACTGAAGCTTTCTTT.

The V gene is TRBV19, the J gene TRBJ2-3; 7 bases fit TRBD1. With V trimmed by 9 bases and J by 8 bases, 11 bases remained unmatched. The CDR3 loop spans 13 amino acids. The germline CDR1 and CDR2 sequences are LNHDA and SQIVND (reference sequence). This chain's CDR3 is CASRDRAGGTQYF. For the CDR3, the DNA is TGTGCCAGCAGAGACAGGGCGGGTGGTACGCAGTATTTT. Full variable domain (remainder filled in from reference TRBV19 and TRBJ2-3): DGGITQSPKYLFRKEGQNVTLSCEQNLNHDAMYWYRQDPGQGLRLIYYSQIVNDFQKGDIAEGYSVSREKKESFPLTVTSAQKNPTAFYLCASRDRAGGTQYFGPGTRLTVL.

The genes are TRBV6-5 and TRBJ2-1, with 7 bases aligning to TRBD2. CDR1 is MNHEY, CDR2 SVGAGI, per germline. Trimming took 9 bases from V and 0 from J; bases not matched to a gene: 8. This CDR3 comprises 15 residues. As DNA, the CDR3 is TGTGCCAGTCTTCTAGCGGCCAACTCCTACAATGAGCAGTTCTTC. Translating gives CASLLAANSYNEQFF.

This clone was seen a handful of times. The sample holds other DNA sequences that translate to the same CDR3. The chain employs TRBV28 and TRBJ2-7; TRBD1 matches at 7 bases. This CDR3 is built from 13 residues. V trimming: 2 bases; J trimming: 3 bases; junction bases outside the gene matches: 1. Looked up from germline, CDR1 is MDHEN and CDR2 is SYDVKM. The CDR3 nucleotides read TGTGCCAGCAGTTTAACAGGGGTCTACGAGCAGTACTTC. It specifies CASSLTGVYEQYF.